This T cell receptor (beta chain) was sequenced during a study of PD-1 blockade in mismatch repair-deficient tumors. As for the study in general: Enrolled about 2013-2017, patients had progressing, pretreated mismatch repair-deficient cancers of about twelve types.

Study findings and constraints: Tumor-resident clones, often absent from pretreatment blood, expanded after pembrolizumab and then contracted.

Mismatch repair deficiency was confirmed in all patients, by PCR or immunohistochemistry. Notes on this clone: The antigen remains undetermined.

CDR1 and CDR2 from the germline V gene are MGHRA and YSYEKL. This CDR3 is built from 16 residues. V lost 0 bases to trimming and J lost 7 bases, with 18 bases between them. Only in-frame clones appear in the TCRdb table, and some are missing; sequencing was by immunoSEQ multiplex PCR. This table has about 110,000 clones, about three quarters appearing once. The sequences come from peripheral blood, collected approximately 14 months after starting pembrolizumab. The source is an adult with mismatch repair-deficient cancer. This chain uses TRBV4-1 with TRBJ1-2; D is perhaps TRBD1 (6 bases). CDR3 DNA sequence: TGCGCCAGCAGCCAAGATCGAAACAGGGCCTACTTTGGCTACACCTTC. Encoded protein: CASSQDRNRAYFGYTF.